Below, 27 T cell receptor beta chains from the same sample are listed, as sequenced in a study of Ad26.COV2.S vaccination and SARS-CoV-2 variants. Treatment: approximately 18 received Ad26.COV2.S at low or high dose, single or two shots; several received placebo; per-sample allocation not given. The samples were gathered on day 63 after the first injection of vaccine or placebo. Sequencing was performed with immunoSEQ multiplex PCR; in TCRdb, only in-frame clones are kept and a portion is missing. Seen here are under 600,000 clones, roughly 87% observed once, and the top ten hold about 1.5%. This specimen consisted of peripheral blood, obtained in a trial of Ad26.COV2.S vaccine versus placebo. The origin of the receptors is a person aged 18-65 years who received the Ad26.COV2.S COVID-19 vaccine or a placebo.

V and J are TRBV28 and TRBJ2-7; D possibly corresponds to TRBD1 (5 bases). The CDR3 contains 17 residues. The V gene's germline CDR1 is MDHEN and CDR2 SYDVKM. V lost 6 bases and J 4 bases, leaving 25 bases between the germline ends. CDR3 amino acids: CASSPVGWGYSQYEQYF. The CDR3 region has the DNA TGTGCCAGCAGCCCAGTCGGGTGGGGCTACTCACAATACGAGCAGTACTTC.

This clone was observed once. Other nucleotide sequences in the sample specify the same CDR3. The chain recombines TRBV12-3 or TRBV12-4 with TRBJ2-1; D unclear. CDR3 length: 11 amino acids. Trimming stripped 5 bases from V and 7 bases from J, with 6 bases between. In DNA form, the CDR3 reads TGTGCCAGCAGTCAGTATAATGAGCAGTTCTTC. Its translation is CASSQYNEQFF.

This chain joins TRBV10-3 and TRBJ2-7; the D call may be TRBD1 or TRBD2 (5 bases each). Germline V gene lookup returns CDR1 ENHRY and CDR2 SYGVKD. This CDR3 spans 15 amino acids. Deletions cut 3 bases from V and 2 bases from J, with 14 bases between. DNA for the CDR3: TGTGCCATCAGTGACCTGGGGACGCAGACCTACGAGCAGTACTTC. It translates to CAISDLGTQTYEQYF.

This sequence joins TRBV19 and TRBJ2-3; D possibly matches TRBD1 or TRBD2 (5 bases each). The CDR3 covers 18 residues. The V end was cut by 5 bases, the J end by 5 bases, with 26 bases between. The V gene's germline CDR1 is LNHDA and CDR2 SQIVND (reference sequence). CDR3 bases: TGTGCCAGTAGTTTCCGACAGTCGGGCTTGACGGGGAGAGATACGCAGTATTTT. Translation gives CASSFRQSGLTGRDTQYF.

The rearrangement uses TRBV9 and TRBJ2-1; no reliable D call. Trimming removed 4 bases at V and 0 bases at J, with 14 bases between. The CDR3 contains 16 residues. Looked up from germline, CDR1 is SGDLS and CDR2 is YYNGEE. The CDR3 protein is CASSPQVALSYNEQFF. CDR3 nucleotides: TGTGCCAGCAGCCCCCAGGTTGCGCTCTCCTACAATGAGCAGTTCTTC.

This chain links TRBV20-1 with TRBJ1-1; D might be TRBD1 (5 bases). This CDR3 is 13 amino acids long. The V end lost 3 bases, the J end lost 1 base, and 9 bases lay between the germline ends. Germline V lookup: CDR1 DFQATT, CDR2 SNEGSKA (reference sequence). CDR3 residues: CSASGGANTEAFF. DNA for the CDR3: TGCAGTGCTAGTGGAGGGGCGAACACTGAAGCTTTCTTT.

This clone was found once. The rearrangement links TRBV30 to TRBJ2-1; TRBD2 matches at 14 bases. After removal of 3 bases from V and 7 bases from J, the junction contained 5 bases not matched to a gene. This CDR3 is 15 amino acids long. From germline, CDR1 is GTSNPN and CDR2 SVGIG (reference sequence). The CDR3 reads CAWSQGLAGVNEQFF. CDR3 DNA: TGTGCCTGGAGCCAGGGACTAGCGGGAGTGAATGAGCAGTTCTTC.

This chain links TRBV10-3 with TRBJ1-1; 9 positions agree with TRBD1. CDR3 length: 15 amino acids. Losses at the gene ends were 4 bases for V and 2 bases for J; bases not matched to a gene: 5. Germline CDR1 is ENHRY and CDR2 is SYGVKD. The CDR3 coding sequence is TGTGCCATCAGTGCCAGGACAGGGGACAACACTGAAGCTTTCTTT. It encodes CAISARTGDNTEAFF.

The V gene is TRBV7-2, the J gene TRBJ2-1, with D hard to call. The germline V gene has CDR1 SGHTA and CDR2 FQGNSA. The CDR3 contains 15 residues. V gave up 0 bases and J gave up 7 bases, with 13 bases separating them. CDR3 in amino acids: CASSLAKRQTNEQFF. The DNA of the CDR3 is TGTGCCAGCAGCTTAGCGAAGCGTCAAACGAATGAGCAGTTCTTC.

This clone was counted a single time. The chain links TRBV18 to TRBJ1-4; D unclear. Germline-derived CDR1 and CDR2 are KGHSH and LQKENI. Trimming left V 6 bases short and J 7 bases short, with 15 bases between. The CDR3 consists of 14 residues. The CDR3 DNA reads TGTGCCAGCTCGCCTAGTACGATGGGTGAAAAACTGTTTTTT. Translating gives CASSPSTMGEKLFF.

The chain joins TRBV28 to TRBJ1-5; TRBD1 matches at 8 bases. With V trimmed by 6 bases and J by 2 bases, 6 bases remained unmatched. CDR1 is MDHEN, CDR2 SYDVKM, per germline. The CDR3 totals 15 residues. The CDR3 sequence: CASRLLQGGNQPQHF. Here the CDR3 DNA reads TGTGCCAGCAGACTTTTACAGGGGGGCAATCAGCCCCAGCATTTT. Drawing the rest from reference TRBV28 and TRBJ1-5, the complete variable domain is DVKVTQSSRYLVKRTGEKVFLECVQDMDHENMFWYRQDPGLGLRLIYFSYDVKMKEKGDIPEGYSVSREKKERFSLILESASTNQTSMYLCASRLLQGGNQPQHFGDGTRLSIL.

The rearrangement links TRBV7-3 to TRBJ2-3, with D perhaps TRBD2 (6 bases). This CDR3 has 15 residues. The germline V and J ends were trimmed by 2 bases and 4 bases, with 13 bases remaining between them. Germline CDR1 is SGHTA and CDR2 is FQGTGA. CDR3 loop: CASSLSSVGPDTQYF. CDR3 bases: TGTGCCAGCAGCTTATCTAGCGTCGGACCAGATACGCAGTATTTT.

This rearrangement joins TRBV28 to TRBJ2-2, with 8 bases lining up with TRBD1. The ends lost 0 bases at V and 4 bases at J; junction bases unmatched: 4. Germline V gene data show CDR1 as MDHEN and CDR2 as SYDVKM. CDR3 size: 16 residues. CDR3 protein: CASSLWGTGGTGELFF. The CDR3 nucleotides read TGTGCCAGCAGTTTATGGGGGACAGGTGGCACCGGGGAGCTGTTTTTT.

The gene calls are TRBV30 and TRBJ2-5; TRBD2 agrees at 10 bases. CDR3 size: 17 residues. V was clipped by 2 bases and J by 2 bases; unmatched bases: 11. Per germline, CDR1 GTSNPN and CDR2 SVGIG (reference sequence). The CDR3 loop reads CAWSTPYSGGYQETQYF. CDR3 DNA sequence: TGTGCCTGGAGTACCCCCTATAGCGGGGGGTATCAAGAGACCCAGTACTTC.

The rearrangement links TRBV6-5 to TRBJ2-7; D gene unclear. V gave up 5 bases and J gave up 2 bases, with 4 bases separating them. Germline V gene sequence: CDR1 MNHEY, CDR2 SVGAGI. CDR3 length: 11 amino acids. The CDR3 DNA reads as TGTGCCAGCAGTCGGACCTACGAGCAGTACTTC. It encodes CASSRTYEQYF.

J is TRBJ1-1 and V is TRBV7-8; unclear D gene. This CDR3 has 14 amino acids. V lost 1 base to trimming and J lost 4 bases, with 10 bases between them. CDR1 and CDR2 from the germline V gene are SGHVS and FQNEAQ. CDR3 residues: CASSLGISGTEAFF. CDR3 nucleotide sequence: TGTGCCAGCAGCTTAGGGATCTCGGGCACTGAAGCTTTCTTT.

This sequence joins TRBV7-8 and TRBJ2-7; D is possibly TRBD1 (5 bases). V was clipped by 5 bases and J by 2 bases, with 13 bases between them. The CDR3 has 14 amino acids. The germline CDR1 and CDR2 sequences are SGHVS and FQNEAQ. The CDR3 coding sequence is TGTGCCAGCAGCACGAGGACAAGAACCTACGAGCAGTACTTC. It encodes CASSTRTRTYEQYF.

The V call is TRBV19, the J call TRBJ2-7; a possible D gene is TRBD2 (6 bases). Germline V gives CDR1 LNHDA, CDR2 SQIVND (reference sequence). The CDR3 consists of 15 residues. With 6 bases removed from V and 2 bases from J, the gap between germline ends came to 17 bases. The CDR3 DNA is TGTGCCAGTAGGGAGATTAGCGGAGCTACCTACGAGCAGTACTTC. Protein: CASREISGATYEQYF.

This clone was seen a single time. The chain recombines TRBV10-3 with TRBJ2-1; the match to TRBD2 covers 8 bases. V dropped 7 bases and J dropped 6; count of bases not matched to a gene: 20. This CDR3 region has 18 residues. The germline gives CDR1 ENHRY, CDR2 SYGVKD. In DNA form, the CDR3 reads TGTGCCATCATCCACACTAGCGGCATGTTGATATCCAGCAATGAGCAGTTCTTC. Amino acids: CAIIHTSGMLISSNEQFF.

The chain recombines TRBV28 with TRBJ2-3; D is unresolved. Germline CDR1 and CDR2: MDHEN and SYDVKM. The CDR3 consists of 12 residues. Trimming shortened V by 6 bases and J by 0 bases, and 4 bases separated the two germline ends. Written as DNA, the CDR3 is TGTGCCAGCAGCCCCAGCACAGATACGCAGTATTTT. Translation gives CASSPSTDTQYF.

The chain recombines TRBV20-1 with TRBJ2-5; D call uncertain. The CDR3 spans 13 residues. Germline-derived CDR1 and CDR2 are DFQATT and SNEGSKA (reference sequence). V lost 3 bases, J lost 5 bases, and 13 bases lay in between. The CDR3, as DNA: TGCAGTGCTAGTGGAATGCAGTATGAGACCCAGTACTTC. It specifies CSASGMQYETQYF.

The chain combines TRBV7-8 with TRBJ1-3, with D unclear. The CDR3 is 17 amino acids. The germline V and J ends were trimmed by 3 bases and 0 bases, with 15 bases remaining between them. Per the germline V gene, CDR1 is SGHVS and CDR2 is FQNEAQ. The CDR3 DNA is TGTGCCAGCAGCTTCCTACGGGAGTTAAACTCTGGAAACACCATATATTTT. Its translation is CASSFLRELNSGNTIYF.

The V gene is TRBV9, the J gene TRBJ1-2, with a weak D call TRBD1 (6 bases). V was clipped by 0 bases and J by 2 bases, with 11 bases between them. The length of the CDR3 is 15 residues. Looked up from germline, CDR1 is SGDLS and CDR2 is YYNGEE. CDR3 sequence (DNA): TGTGCCAGCAGCGTAGCTCGGGGGCAGAACTATGGCTACACCTTC. Translating gives CASSVARGQNYGYTF.

V and J are TRBV2 and TRBJ1-2, with 7 nucleotides matching TRBD1. After removal of 5 bases from V and 4 bases from J, the junction contained 4 bases not matched to a gene. Germline V gene data show CDR1 as SNHLY and CDR2 as FYNNEI. The CDR3 has 13 residues. CDR3 sequence (DNA): TGTGCCAGCAGTATAGGGACAGTCTATGGCTACACCTTC. Translated: CASSIGTVYGYTF.

The rearrangement joins TRBV24-1 to TRBJ2-5, with D unresolved. The CDR3 is made up of 12 amino acids. V was cut by 0 bases and J by 5 bases, with 3 bases left in between. Germline CDR1 is KGHDR and CDR2 is SFDVKD. CDR3 amino acids: CATSDLRETQYF. DNA for the CDR3: TGTGCCACCAGTGATTTGCGGGAGACCCAGTACTTC.

V gene TRBV18 combines with J gene TRBJ2-1; possible D gene TRBD2, 5 bases. CDR1 KGHSH and CDR2 LQKENI come from the germline V gene. V lost 1 base and J lost 15, with 13 bases in between. The CDR3 sequence is 12 residues long. This CDR3 reads CASSPQEGRPFF. The CDR3 DNA reads TGTGCCAGCTCACCACAAGAGGGCAGGCCGTTCTTC.

The V gene is TRBV6-5, the J gene TRBJ2-1, with 11 nucleotides matching TRBD1. V was clipped by 6 bases and J by 14 bases; unmatched bases: 15. In germline, CDR1 is MNHEY, CDR2 SVGAGI. The CDR3 has 15 residues. In DNA form, the CDR3 reads TGTGCCAGCAGACCGGGACAGGGGGGACCGGTACCTAAGTTCTTC. Translated, it gives CASRPGQGGPVPKFF.